The 11 T cell receptor beta chains below all came from one sample that was sequenced in a study of immune characterization of retroperitoneal liposarcoma. MiXCR was run by TCRdb on the PCR reads, yielding one entry per CDR3 protein. The sample records fewer than 11,000 distinct CDR3 sequences, 27% being singletons. The sequenced sample consisted of tumor tissue. These receptors all come from a female donor with retroperitoneal liposarcoma.

This clonotype was seen a few times. V and J are TRBV24-1 and TRBJ2-1; 13 nucleotides agree with TRBD2. The better agreement between TRBJ2-7 and the DNA end casts doubt on the J call. Per the germline V gene, CDR1 is KGHDR and CDR2 is SFDVKD. The CDR3 spans 12 residues. Here the CDR3 reads CATGLAGYEQYF. The CDR3 bases are TGTGCCACGGGACTAGCGGGATATGAGCAGTACTTC.

The chain combines TRBV11-3 with TRBJ2-1; D ambiguous. The tail of the sequence fits TRBJ2-7 better, so the J call may be wrong. CDR1 and CDR2 (germline): SGHNT, YENEEA. The CDR3 spans 12 residues. The CDR3, as DNA: TGTGCCAGCAGCTTAGATCCCTACGAGCAGTACTTC. Translation: CASSLDPYEQYF.

Ten or more counts support this clonotype. The genes are TRBV7-3 and TRBJ2-1, with 7 positions matching TRBD2. The J call may be wrong; the DNA end is better matched by TRBJ2-7. The CDR3 consists of 15 residues. Germline-derived CDR1 and CDR2 are SGHTA and FQGTGA. CDR3 coding DNA: TGTGCCAGCAGCTTGGACGGGGGGAGTTACAATGAGCAGTACTTC. This codes for CASSLDGGSYNEQYF.

The chain is built from TRBV7-2 and TRBJ1-2; 8 bases line up with TRBD1. Germline trimming cut 1 base from V and 5 bases from J; bases unmatched to any gene: 9. The CDR3 length is 16 residues. Per germline, CDR1 SGHTA and CDR2 FQGNSA. The CDR3 DNA sequence: TGTGCCAGCAGCTTAGAGGGCAGGGGGCTAGGATATGGCTACACCTTC. Residues: CASSLEGRGLGYGYTF.

A word on this clonotype: A much bigger clone sits one base away, suggesting this may be a read error. V gene TRBV11-3 combines with J gene TRBJ2-1, with 11 bases lining up with TRBD1. V shed 5 bases and J 10 bases; nucleotides not matched to a gene: 10. This CDR3 is 15 amino acids long. Germline CDR1 SGHNT, CDR2 YENEEA. The CDR3 sequence: CASSVSGTGGYEQFF. The CDR3 nucleotides are TGTGCCAGCAGCGTATCCGGGACAGGGGGATACGAGCAGTTCTTC.

By its share, this clonotype is large. The J gene is TRBJ2-3, the V gene TRBV12-3 or TRBV12-4, with TRBD2 matching 11 bases. V lost 7 bases to trimming and J lost 7 bases; unmatched junction nucleotides: 10. The CDR3 runs 15 residues. The CDR3 here is CASTIAGGPGYTQYF. The CDR3 DNA reads as TGTGCCAGCACCATAGCGGGAGGGCCGGGTTATACGCAGTATTTT.

In this sample, this clonotype is medium-sized. V gene TRBV7-8 combines with J gene TRBJ2-7; 11 bases agree with TRBD2. The CDR3 contains 16 residues. CDR1 is SGHVS, CDR2 FQNEAQ, per germline. With V trimmed by 0 bases and J by 3 bases, 4 bases remained unmatched. The DNA for the CDR3 is TGTGCCAGCAGCTTAGCGGCTAGCGGGGGGATCTACGAGCAGTACTTC. Its translation is CASSLAASGGIYEQYF.

This clonotype counts as medium-sized. The chain has TRBV6-1 and TRBJ2-1, with unresolved D. The J call may be incorrect, as the DNA end agrees better with TRBJ2-7. Germline loops: CDR1 MNHNS, CDR2 SASEGT. The CDR3 has 16 residues. CDR3 residues: CASSERQVSSYNEQYF. Here the CDR3 DNA reads TGTGCCAGCAGTGAACGGCAGGTTAGCTCCTACAATGAGCAGTACTTC.

On this clonotype: This could be a read error, since a much larger clone is one nucleotide away. This chain joins TRBV7-2 and TRBJ2-2; D may be TRBD1 (6 bases). V lost 4 bases and J lost 0, with 15 bases in between. The CDR3 length is 17 residues. Per germline, CDR1 SGHTA and CDR2 FQGNSA. CDR3 region: CASSYPSTGTNTGELFF. The CDR3 DNA sequence: TGTGCCAGCAGCTACCCCTCGACAGGAACGAACACCGGGGAGCTGTTTTTT.

The rearrangement joins TRBV12-3 or TRBV12-4 to TRBJ2-5; 9 bases map to TRBD2. The end of the DNA aligns better with TRBJ2-1, so the J call may be wrong. CDR3 length: 14 amino acids. Here the CDR3 DNA reads TGTGCCAGCAGCCCTGTTAGCGGGGGAATGGAGCAGTTCTTC. Protein sequence: CASSPVSGGMEQFF.

This clonotype has just a few counts. The J gene is TRBJ2-5, the V gene TRBV27; 7 positions match TRBD1. The end of the DNA aligns better with TRBJ2-7, so the J call may be wrong. The CDR3 runs 14 residues. Germline CDR1 MNHEY, CDR2 SMNVEV (reference sequence). In DNA form, the CDR3 reads TGTGCCAGCAGTTTAAAAGGGGGCCCCTACGAGCAGTACTTC. Amino acids: CASSLKGGPYEQYF.